The sample holds many counts of the clone carrying this T cell receptor (beta chain). What it recognizes is unknown. The germline V gene encodes CDR1 SGHTA and CDR2 FQGNSA. Trimming pared 5 bases from V and 16 bases from J, leaving 15 bases between. The CDR3 runs 12 residues. These data originate in a study of T cell repertoires in cytomegalovirus infection. Study details: CMV epitopes, recently identified HLA-C-restricted and well-studied HLA-B-restricted, were used. Both a matching HLA type and CMV infection were indicated by public TCR beta signatures. Study-wide results and caveats: Of the TCR beta families, the public ones yielded a cumulative frequency that identified carriers of CMV plus the relevant HLA. The study found HLA-C-restricted CMV-specific TCR beta clonotypes dominating the ex vivo response.

TCRdb re-called the reads with MiXCR, one entry per CDR3 protein. The sample has around 710,000 distinct CDR3 sequences, about 27% seen once; the top ten hold roughly 14%. This receptor was obtained from a human donor in good health (CMV status not recorded). Some clones in this sample may be carry-over from other donors' samples. The chain has TRBV7-2 and TRBJ1-6; D is possibly TRBD1 (5 bases). This material consisted of cultured CD8+ T cells from PBMCs, taken from culture after CMV antigen stimulation. CDR3 DNA sequence: TGTGCCAGCAGCAGGGACTCCGATCTTCTCCACTTT. Its translation is CASSRDSDLLHF.